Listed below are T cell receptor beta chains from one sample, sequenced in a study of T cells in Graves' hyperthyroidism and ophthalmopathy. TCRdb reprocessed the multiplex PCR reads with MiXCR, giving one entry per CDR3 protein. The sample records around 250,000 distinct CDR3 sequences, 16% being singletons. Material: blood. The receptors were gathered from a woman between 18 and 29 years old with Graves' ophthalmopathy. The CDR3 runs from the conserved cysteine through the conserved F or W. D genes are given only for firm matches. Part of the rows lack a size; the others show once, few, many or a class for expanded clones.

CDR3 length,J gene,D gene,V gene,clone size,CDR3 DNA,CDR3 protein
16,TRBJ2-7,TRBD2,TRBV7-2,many,TGTGCCAGCAGCTTAGCCTTCGGACTAGCGGGAAACGAGCAGTACTTC,CASSLAFGLAGNEQYF
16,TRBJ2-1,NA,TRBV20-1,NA,TGCAGTGCTAGAGATTTAGCGCGGGAACATATCCACGAGCAGTTCTTC,CSARDLAREHIHEQFF
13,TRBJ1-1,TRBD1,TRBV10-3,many,TGTGCCATCAGTGTCCAGGGGGACACTGAAGCTTTCTTT,CAISVQGDTEAFF
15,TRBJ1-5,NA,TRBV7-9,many,TGTGCCAGCAGTCTAGGGCTGGGTAGCAATCAGCCCCAGCATTTT,CASSLGLGSNQPQHF
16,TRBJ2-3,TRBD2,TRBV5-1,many,TGTGCCAGCAGTCCCGGACTAGCGGGAGGGACCGATACGCAGTATTTT,CASSPGLAGGTDTQYF
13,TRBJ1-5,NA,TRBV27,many,TGTGCCAGCAGGTACAGGGCGAATCAGCCCCAGCATTTT,CASRYRANQPQHF
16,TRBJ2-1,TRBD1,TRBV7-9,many,TGTGCCAGCAACCTAATCCCAGGGGGAAGTAACAATGAGCAGTTCTTC,CASNLIPGGSNNEQFF
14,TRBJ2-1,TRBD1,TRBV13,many,TGTGCCAGCAGTCCCACAGGGGGCGCGGGTGAGCAGTTCTTC,CASSPTGGAGEQFF
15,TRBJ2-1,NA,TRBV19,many,TGTGCCAGTAGTATCCGGGACCTTCCCTACAATGAGCAGTTCTTC,CASSIRDLPYNEQFF
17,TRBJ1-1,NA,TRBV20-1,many,TGCAGTGCTAGAGATCAGAGTCAGCTTTTGCAGAACACTGAAGCTTTCTTT,CSARDQSQLLQNTEAFF
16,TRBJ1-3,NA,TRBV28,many,TGTGCCAGCAGTTTGGGGGGAACAACCTCTGGAAACACCATATATTTT,CASSLGGTTSGNTIYF
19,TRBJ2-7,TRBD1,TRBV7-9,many,TGTGCCAGCAGCTTCTCCAATTCCGGGACAGTCCTCAATCTCTACGAGCAGTACTTC,CASSFSNSGTVLNLYEQYF
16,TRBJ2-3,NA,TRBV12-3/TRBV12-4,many,TGTGCCAGCAGTCCCCGCCTGACCGAATTCACAGATACGCAGTATTTT,CASSPRLTEFTDTQYF
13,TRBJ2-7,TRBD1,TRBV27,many,TGTGCCAGCAGTATCGGACAGGGTTACGAGCAGTACTTC,CASSIGQGYEQYF
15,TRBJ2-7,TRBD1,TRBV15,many,TGTGCCACCAGCAGAGGTACAGGGGGCCCCTACGAGCAGTACTTC,CATSRGTGGPYEQYF
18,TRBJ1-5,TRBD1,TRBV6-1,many,TGTGCCAGCAGTGGAGGGACAGGGGGGATCTTTAGCAATCAGCCCCAGCATTTT,CASSGGTGGIFSNQPQHF
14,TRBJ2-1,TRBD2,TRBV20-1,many,TGCAGTGCCCCAGGGACTAGCGGGAGGGCGGGGCAGTTCTTC,CSAPGTSGRAGQFF
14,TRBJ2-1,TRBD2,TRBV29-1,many,TGCAGCGTTGAAAGCGGGGAGGCCTACAATGAGCAGTTCTTC,CSVESGEAYNEQFF
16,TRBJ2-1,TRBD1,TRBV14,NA,TGTGCCAGCAGCCAGGTCCGGGACAGGGCTAGCTACGAGCAGTTCTTC,CASSQVRDRASYEQFF
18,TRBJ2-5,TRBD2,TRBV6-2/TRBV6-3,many,TGTGCCAGCAGAAAACTAGGGACGACTAGCGGGGGGCAAGAGACCCAGTACTTC,CASRKLGTTSGGQETQYF
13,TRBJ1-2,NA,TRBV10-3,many,TGTGCCATCAGCGAGGACGTCAACTATGGCTACACCTTC,CAISEDVNYGYTF
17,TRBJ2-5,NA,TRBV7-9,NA,TGTGCCAGCAGCTTAAATGCGGGCGGGATGGGGCAAGAGACCCAGTACTTC,CASSLNAGGMGQETQYF
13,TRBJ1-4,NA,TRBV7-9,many,TGTGCCAGCAGCCTAAAAGATCGGGGAAAACTGTTTTTT,CASSLKDRGKLFF
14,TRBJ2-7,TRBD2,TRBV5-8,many,TGTGCCAGCAGCAAAGCGGGGGAGACCTACGAGCAGTACTTC,CASSKAGETYEQYF
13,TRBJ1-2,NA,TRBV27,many,TGTGCCAGCAGTACGCACCCAGCGAGTGGCTACACCTTC,CASSTHPASGYTF
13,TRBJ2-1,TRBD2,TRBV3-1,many,TGTGCCAGCAGCCAGACTAGCTCGGGGGAGCAGTTCTTC,CASSQTSSGEQFF
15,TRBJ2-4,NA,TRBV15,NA,TGTGCCACCAGCAGCCACAGGGTTGTAGCGGACATTCAGTACTTC,CATSSHRVVADIQYF
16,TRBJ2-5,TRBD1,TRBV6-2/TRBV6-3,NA,TGTGCCAGCAGCCAAATCCAACCCGGACAGGGGGAGACCCAGTACTTC,CASSQIQPGQGETQYF
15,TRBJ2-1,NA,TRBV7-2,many,TGTGCCAGCGGCTTACCGTCGGGGGCGAACAATGAGCAGTTCTTC,CASGLPSGANNEQFF
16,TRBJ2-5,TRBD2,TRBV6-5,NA,TGTGCCAGCAGTTCGCCGGGACTAGCGGGGGCAGAGACCCAGTACTTC,CASSSPGLAGAETQYF
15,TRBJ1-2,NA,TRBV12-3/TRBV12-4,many,TGTGCCAGCAGTCCTGGACGGCCCCTGGGCTATGGCTACACCTTC,CASSPGRPLGYGYTF
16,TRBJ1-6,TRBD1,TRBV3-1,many,TGTGCCAGCAGCCGTGGACAGGGGGCTCGGAATTCACCCCTCCACTTT,CASSRGQGARNSPLHF
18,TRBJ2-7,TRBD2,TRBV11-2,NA,TGTGCCAGCAGCTCCCGAGGGGTGGGGACTAGCGGGGGGGACGAGCAGTACTTC,CASSSRGVGTSGGDEQYF
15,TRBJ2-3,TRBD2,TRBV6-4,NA,TGTGCCAGCAGTGACACTAGCGGGAGCGCAGATACGCAGTATTTT,CASSDTSGSADTQYF
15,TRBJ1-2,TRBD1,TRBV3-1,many,TGTGCCAGCAGCCAATTCCGGGACAGGTCCTATGGCTACACCTTC,CASSQFRDRSYGYTF
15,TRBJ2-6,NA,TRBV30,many,TGTGCCTGGACAGAGGGATTCTCTGGGGCCAACGTCCTGACTTTC,CAWTEGFSGANVLTF
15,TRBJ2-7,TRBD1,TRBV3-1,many,TGTGCCAGCAGCCACACGGGACAGGGGTCCTACGAGCAGTACTTC,CASSHTGQGSYEQYF
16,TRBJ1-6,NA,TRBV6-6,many,TGTGCCAGCAGTTACCGGCGCCCTAGAGATAATTCACCCCTCCACTTT,CASSYRRPRDNSPLHF
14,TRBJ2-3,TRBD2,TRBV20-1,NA,TGCAGTGCTACTAGCGGGAGAGGGACAGATACGCAGTATTTT,CSATSGRGTDTQYF
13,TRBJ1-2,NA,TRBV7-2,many,TGTGCCAGCAGCGCTGGATCTAACTATGGCTACACCTTC,CASSAGSNYGYTF
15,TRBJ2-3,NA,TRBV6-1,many,TGTGCCAGCAGTCTCCAGGGGAGGGGCACAGATACGCAGTATTTT,CASSLQGRGTDTQYF
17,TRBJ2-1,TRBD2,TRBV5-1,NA,TGCGCCAGCAGCTTCATCCCCGGGACTAGCGGGAGGTATGAGCAGTTCTTC,CASSFIPGTSGRYEQFF
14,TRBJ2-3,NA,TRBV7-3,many,TGTGCCAGCAGCCCGACTGCAATGACAGATACGCAGTATTTT,CASSPTAMTDTQYF
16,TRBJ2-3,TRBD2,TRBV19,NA,TGTGCCAGTAGTATCGCGGGGGGTTCCCGGGTAGATACGCAGTATTTT,CASSIAGGSRVDTQYF
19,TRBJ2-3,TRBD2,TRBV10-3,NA,TGTGCCATCAGTGAGTCTCGTAGGGGGCTAGCGGGGATCACAGATACGCAGTATTTT,CAISESRRGLAGITDTQYF
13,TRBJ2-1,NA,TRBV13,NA,TGTGCCAGCAGCTTTAACAGGGTTTGGGAGCAGTTCTTC,CASSFNRVWEQFF
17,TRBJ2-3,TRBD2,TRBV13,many,TGTGCCAGCAGCGCATCCAGACTAGCGGGAGGAACAGATACGCAGTATTTT,CASSASRLAGGTDTQYF
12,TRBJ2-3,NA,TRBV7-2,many,TGTGCCAGCAGCTTTGACACAGATACGCAGTATTTT,CASSFDTDTQYF
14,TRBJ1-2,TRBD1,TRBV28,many,TGTGCCAGCAGTCTCCCCCCAGGGGGTCATGGCTACACCTTC,CASSLPPGGHGYTF
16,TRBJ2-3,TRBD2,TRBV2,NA,TGTGCCAGCAGCTGGACTAGCAGCGCATCCACAGATACGCAGTATTTT,CASSWTSSASTDTQYF
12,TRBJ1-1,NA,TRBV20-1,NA,TGCAGTGCTGGAAGGGGTTACACTGAAGCTTTCTTT,CSAGRGYTEAFF
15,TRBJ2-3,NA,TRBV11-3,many,TGTGCCAGCAGCTTAGATATAGAAACACGAGATACGCAGTATTTT,CASSLDIETRDTQYF
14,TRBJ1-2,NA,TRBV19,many,TGTGCCAGTAGGCTGGACACCGCTAACTATGGCTACACCTTC,CASRLDTANYGYTF
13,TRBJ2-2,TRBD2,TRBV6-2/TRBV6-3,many,TGTGCCAGCAGTTACGGGGGGGCCGGGGAGCTGTTTTTT,CASSYGGAGELFF
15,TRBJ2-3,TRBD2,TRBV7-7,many,TGTGCTAGCAGCTCTAGCGGGGGGGACACAGATACGCAGTATTTT,CASSSSGGDTDTQYF
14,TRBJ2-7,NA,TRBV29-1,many,TGCAGCGTATCGACAGGACTTAGCTCCTACGAGCAGTACTTC,CSVSTGLSSYEQYF
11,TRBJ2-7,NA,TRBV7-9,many,TGTGCCAGCAGCTCCACCTCCGAGCAGTACTTC,CASSSTSEQYF
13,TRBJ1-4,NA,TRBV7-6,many,TGTGCCAGCAGCTTTAGGCTTAATGAAAAACTGTTTTTT,CASSFRLNEKLFF
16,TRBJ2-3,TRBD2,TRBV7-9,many,TGTGCCAGCAGCGTAGGACTAGCGGGGTACACAGATACGCAGTATTTT,CASSVGLAGYTDTQYF